This T cell receptor beta chain is drawn from a study of T-cell memory formation after mild COVID-19. General observations from the study: Pre-infection memory held some responding clones, suggesting pre-existing cross-reactive T cells responded.

Notes on this clonotype: What it recognizes is unknown.

Barcoded TCR alpha and TCR beta cDNA libraries with UMIs came from 5'RACE using constant-segment primers. MiXCR, applied by TCRdb to the 5' RACE reads, yields one record per CDR3 protein. Found here are about 400,000 distinct CDR3 sequences, about 16% of them singletons; the top ten hold 20% to 25%. Germline V lookup: CDR1 LGHNA, CDR2 YNFKEQ. The V gene end was trimmed by 4 bases and the J gene end by 1 base; junction bases not matched to a gene: 9. The length of the CDR3 is 17 residues. The origin of this receptor is a man aged 18 to 35 who had mild COVID-19 (a few samples of this study predate the infection). Cell type and time point are not known. Sequenced material: PBMCs or a T cell subset sorted from them (not recorded which). The V call is TRBV4-2, the J call TRBJ2-3; 9 bases fit TRBD2. The CDR3 DNA sequence: TGTGCCAGCAGCCTGGGCCGCGGGGGGGCGGGCACAGATACGCAGTATTTT. Its translation is CASSLGRGGAGTDTQYF.